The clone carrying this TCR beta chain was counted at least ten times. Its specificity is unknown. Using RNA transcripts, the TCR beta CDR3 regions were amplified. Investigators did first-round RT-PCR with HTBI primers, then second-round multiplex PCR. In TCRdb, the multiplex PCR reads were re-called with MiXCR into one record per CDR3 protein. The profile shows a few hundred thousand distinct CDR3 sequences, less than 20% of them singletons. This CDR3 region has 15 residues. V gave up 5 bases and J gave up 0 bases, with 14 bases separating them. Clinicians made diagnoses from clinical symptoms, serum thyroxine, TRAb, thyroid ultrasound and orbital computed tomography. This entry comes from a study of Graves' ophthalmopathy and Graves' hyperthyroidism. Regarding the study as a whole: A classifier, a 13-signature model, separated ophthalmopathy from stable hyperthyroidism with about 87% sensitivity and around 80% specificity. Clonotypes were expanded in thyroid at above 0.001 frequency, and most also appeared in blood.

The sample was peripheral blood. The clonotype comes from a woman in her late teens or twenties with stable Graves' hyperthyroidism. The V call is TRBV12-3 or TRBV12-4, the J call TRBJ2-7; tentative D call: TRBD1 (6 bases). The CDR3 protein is CASSQIPDSSYEQYF. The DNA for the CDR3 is TGTGCCAGCAGTCAAATCCCGGACAGCTCCTACGAGCAGTACTTC.